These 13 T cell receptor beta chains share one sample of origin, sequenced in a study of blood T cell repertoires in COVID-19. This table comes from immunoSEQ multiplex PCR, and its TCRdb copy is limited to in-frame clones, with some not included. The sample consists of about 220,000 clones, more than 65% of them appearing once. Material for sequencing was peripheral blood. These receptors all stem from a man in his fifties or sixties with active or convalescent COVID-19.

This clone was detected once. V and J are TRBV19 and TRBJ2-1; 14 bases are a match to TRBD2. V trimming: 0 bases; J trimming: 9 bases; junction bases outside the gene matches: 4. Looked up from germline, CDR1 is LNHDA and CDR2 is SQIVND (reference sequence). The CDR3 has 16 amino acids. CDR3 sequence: CASSIDLGTSGSEQFF. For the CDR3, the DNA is TGTGCCAGTAGTATAGATCTAGGGACTAGCGGGAGTGAGCAGTTCTTC.

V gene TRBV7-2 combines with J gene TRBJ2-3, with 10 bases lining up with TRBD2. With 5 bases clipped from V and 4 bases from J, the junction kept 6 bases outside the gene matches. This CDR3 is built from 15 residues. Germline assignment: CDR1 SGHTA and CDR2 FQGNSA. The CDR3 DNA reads TGTGCCAGCAGCACCCTAGCGGGGGTGGCAGATACGCAGTATTTT. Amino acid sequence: CASSTLAGVADTQYF.

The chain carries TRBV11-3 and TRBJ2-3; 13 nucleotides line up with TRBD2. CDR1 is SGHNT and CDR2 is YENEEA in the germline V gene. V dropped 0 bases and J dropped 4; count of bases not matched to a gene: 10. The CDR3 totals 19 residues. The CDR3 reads CASSLDQTSGRALSDTQYF. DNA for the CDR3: TGTGCCAGCAGCTTAGACCAAACTAGCGGGAGGGCCTTATCAGATACGCAGTATTTT.

CDR3 DNA: TGCGCCAGCAGCCAAGATTGGGGGGATAGCTCCTACGAGCAGTACTTC. Translation gives CASSQDWGDSSYEQYF. The V gene is TRBV4-3, the J gene TRBJ2-7; D is perhaps TRBD2 (6 bases). This CDR3 is built from 16 residues. The V end lost 0 bases, the J end lost 0 bases, and 12 bases lay between the germline ends. The germline V gene encodes CDR1 LGHNA and CDR2 YSLEER.

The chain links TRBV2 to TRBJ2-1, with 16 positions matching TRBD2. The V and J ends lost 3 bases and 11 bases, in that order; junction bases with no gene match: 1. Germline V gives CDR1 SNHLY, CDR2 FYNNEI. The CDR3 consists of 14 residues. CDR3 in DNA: TGTGCCAGCAGTGAGGGACTAGCGGGAGGGAAGCAGTTCTTC. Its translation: CASSEGLAGGKQFF.

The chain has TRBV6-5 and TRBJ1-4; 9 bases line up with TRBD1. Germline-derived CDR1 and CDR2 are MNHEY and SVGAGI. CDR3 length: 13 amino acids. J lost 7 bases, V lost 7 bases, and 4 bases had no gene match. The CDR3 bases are TGTGCCAGCACTGGGACAGGGATTGAAAAACTGTTTTTT. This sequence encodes CASTGTGIEKLFF.

The CDR3 protein is CASSGTGGSRGYTF. For the CDR3, the DNA is TGTGCCAGCAGCGGGACAGGGGGCTCTCGGGGCTACACCTTC. The chain carries TRBV4-2 and TRBJ1-2, with 12 bases matching TRBD1. CDR1 is LGHNA, CDR2 YNFKEQ, per germline. J gave up 8 bases and V 5 bases, and 6 bases lay outside the gene matches. The CDR3 has 14 amino acids.

The CDR3 DNA is TGTGCCAGCAGCTTCGGAGATAATACGCAGTATTTT. Translating gives CASSFGDNTQYF. The chain links TRBV7-8 to TRBJ2-3; D not certain. CDR1 SGHVS and CDR2 FQNEAQ come from the germline V gene. Trimming pared 3 bases from V and 7 bases from J, leaving 8 bases between. The CDR3 contains 12 residues.

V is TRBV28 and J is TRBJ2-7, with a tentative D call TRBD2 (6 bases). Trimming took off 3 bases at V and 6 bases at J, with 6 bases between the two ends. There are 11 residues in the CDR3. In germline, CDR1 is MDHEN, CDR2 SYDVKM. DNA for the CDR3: TGTGCCAGCAGTTTGCGGGGCGAGCAGTACTTC. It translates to CASSLRGEQYF.

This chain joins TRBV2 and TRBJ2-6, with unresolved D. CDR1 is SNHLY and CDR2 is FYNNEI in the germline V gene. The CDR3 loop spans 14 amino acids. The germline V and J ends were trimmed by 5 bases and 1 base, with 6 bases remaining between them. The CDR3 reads CASSKSSGANVLTF. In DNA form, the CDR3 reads TGTGCCAGCAGTAAATCGTCTGGGGCCAACGTCCTGACTTTC.

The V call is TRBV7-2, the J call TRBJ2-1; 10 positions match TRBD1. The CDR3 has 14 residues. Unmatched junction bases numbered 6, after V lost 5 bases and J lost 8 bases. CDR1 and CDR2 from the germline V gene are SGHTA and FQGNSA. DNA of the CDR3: TGTGCCAGCAGCCGGGACAGGGGCCCCGATGAGCAGTTCTTC. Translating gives CASSRDRGPDEQFF.

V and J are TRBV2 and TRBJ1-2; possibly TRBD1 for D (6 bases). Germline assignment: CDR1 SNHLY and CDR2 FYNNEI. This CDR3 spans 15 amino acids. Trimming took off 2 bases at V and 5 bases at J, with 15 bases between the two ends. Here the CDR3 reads CASSERSGVEYGYTF. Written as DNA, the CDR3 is TGTGCCAGCAGTGAAAGGTCAGGGGTGGAGTATGGCTACACCTTC.

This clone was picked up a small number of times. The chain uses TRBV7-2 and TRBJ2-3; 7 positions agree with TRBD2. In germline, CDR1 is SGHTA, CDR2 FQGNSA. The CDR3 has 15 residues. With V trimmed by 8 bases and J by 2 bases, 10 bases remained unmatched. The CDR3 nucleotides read TGTGCCAGCCAATCGGGACTACCCCCCACAGATACGCAGTATTTT. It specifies CASQSGLPPTDTQYF.